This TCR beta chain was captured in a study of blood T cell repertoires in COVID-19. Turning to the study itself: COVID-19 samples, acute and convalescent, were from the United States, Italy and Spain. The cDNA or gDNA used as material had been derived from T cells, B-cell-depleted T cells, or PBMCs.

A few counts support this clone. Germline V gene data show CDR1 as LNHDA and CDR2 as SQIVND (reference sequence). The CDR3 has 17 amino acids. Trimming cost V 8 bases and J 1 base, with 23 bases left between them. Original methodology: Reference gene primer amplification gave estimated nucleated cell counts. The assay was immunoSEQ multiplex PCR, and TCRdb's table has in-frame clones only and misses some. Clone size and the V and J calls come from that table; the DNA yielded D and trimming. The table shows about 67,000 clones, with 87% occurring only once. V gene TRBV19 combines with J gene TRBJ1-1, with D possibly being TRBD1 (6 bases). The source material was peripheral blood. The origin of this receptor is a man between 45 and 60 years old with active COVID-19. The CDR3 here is CASSARVGGGRNTEAFF. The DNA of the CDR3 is TGTGCCAGTTCTGCCAGAGTGGGCGGGGGCCGGAACACTGAAGCTTTCTTT. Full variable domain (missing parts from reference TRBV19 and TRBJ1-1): DGGITQSPKYLFRKEGQNVTLSCEQNLNHDAMYWYRQDPGQGLRLIYYSQIVNDFQKGDIAEGYSVSREKKESFPLTVTSAQKNPTAFYLCASSARVGGGRNTEAFFGQGTRLTVV.